This paragraph reports one TCR beta chain. The antigen remains unidentified. These data belong to a study of post-analysis software for immune sequencing data. Unique molecular identifiers had been added to the TCR beta cDNA libraries. TCRdb analysed the PCR reads with MiXCR anew, one entry per CDR3 protein. The sample holds 170,000 or so distinct CDR3 sequences, approximately 28% seen once. Trimming left V 4 bases short and J 0 bases short, with 12 bases between. Looked up from germline, CDR1 is LGHDT and CDR2 is YNNKEL (reference sequence). The CDR3 contains 15 residues. Study observations and caveats: TRBV5-6, TRBV5-1 and TRBV20-1 were among five TRBV segments more frequent in patients than controls. Multiple sclerosis patients showed significantly lower normalized Chao1 diversity than controls did.

The rearrangement joins TRBV3-1 to TRBJ1-1; D gene uncertain. This TCR derives from a girl aged 10-17 years with multiple sclerosis. The sequenced sample consisted of blood. The CDR3 here is CASSPLRILNTEAFF. CDR3 bases: TGTGCCAGCAGCCCACTTAGGATCCTGAACACTGAAGCTTTCTTT. Complete variable domain (other parts from reference TRBV3-1 and TRBJ1-1): DTAVSQTPKYLVTQMGNDKSIKCEQNLGHDTMYWYKQDSKKFLKIMFSYNNKELIINETVPNRFSPKSPDKAHLNLHINSLELGDSAVYFCASSPLRILNTEAFFGQGTRLTVV.